This is a list of T cell receptor beta chains from one sample in a study of blood T cell repertoires in COVID-19. Produced via immunoSEQ multiplex PCR; TCRdb's table is partial and in-frame only. The sample has 250,000 or so clones; around 86% are singletons. Material for sequencing was peripheral blood. These receptors all come from a man aged 40-49 years with active or convalescent COVID-19. Each CDR3 is given without its conserved first and last residue. The order of the fields is J gene, V gene, CDR3 protein.

TRBJ1-2	TRBV2	ASSEDSPYGYT
TRBJ2-2	TRBV7-2	ASSPTSGAGELF
TRBJ1-2	TRBV7-9	ASSPTVRQGSWNGYT
TRBJ2-2	TRBV5-1	ASSLEKRSTGELF
TRBJ1-2	TRBV24-1	ATSDLPSTGGYGYT
TRBJ2-7	TRBV30	ASTGTGVYEQY
TRBJ2-5	TRBV29-1	SVAPGGGETQY
TRBJ2-5	TRBV11-2	ASSSPLGEGNQETQY
TRBJ2-3	TRBV6-4	ASSPGLAGASTDTQY
TRBJ1-1	TRBV2	ASRDSGKFTEAF
TRBJ1-1	TRBV18	ASSARQKDTEAF
TRBJ2-1	TRBV7-2	ASSNRGHNEQF
TRBJ1-6	TRBV7-6	ASSLGRGTGSPLH
TRBJ2-7	TRBV2	ASSGDRAGAGEQY
TRBJ1-1	TRBV7-6	ASSRQENTEAF
TRBJ1-5	TRBV19	ASSLQGAANQPQH
TRBJ2-1	TRBV10-3	ASQAGGPYNEQF
TRBJ1-5	TRBV28	ASSLAGTDNQPQH
TRBJ1-2	TRBV28	ASQPQGRRYGYT
TRBJ2-2	TRBV7-8	ASSATSGSRGELF
TRBJ1-5	TRBV28	ASSTGGYQPQH
TRBJ2-2	TRBV19	ASKDFGQTNTGELF